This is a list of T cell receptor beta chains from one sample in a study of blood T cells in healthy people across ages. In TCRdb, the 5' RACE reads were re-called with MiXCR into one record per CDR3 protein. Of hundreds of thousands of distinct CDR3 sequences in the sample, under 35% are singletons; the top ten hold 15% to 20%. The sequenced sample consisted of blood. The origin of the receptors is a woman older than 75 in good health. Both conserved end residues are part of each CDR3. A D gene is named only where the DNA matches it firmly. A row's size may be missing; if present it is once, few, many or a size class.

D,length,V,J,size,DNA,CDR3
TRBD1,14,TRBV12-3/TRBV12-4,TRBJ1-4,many,TGTGCCAGCAGTCAGACAGGGGTTAATGAAAAACTGTTTTTT,CASSQTGVNEKLFF
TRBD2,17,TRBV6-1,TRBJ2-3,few,TGTGCCAGCAGTGGACGGACTAGCGGGGGGTACACAGATACGCAGTATTTT,CASSGRTSGGYTDTQYF
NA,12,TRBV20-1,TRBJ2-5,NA,TGCAGTGCAAAGGACTTGGTAGAGACCCAGTACTTC,CSAKDLVETQYF
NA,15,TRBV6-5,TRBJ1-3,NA,TGTGCCAGCAGTTCCGGGCTTATCACTGGAAACACCATATATTTT,CASSSGLITGNTIYF
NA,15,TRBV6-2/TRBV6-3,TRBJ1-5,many,TGTGCCAGCAGTTACTCGACAGAGCGGTATCAGCCCCAGCATTTT,CASSYSTERYQPQHF
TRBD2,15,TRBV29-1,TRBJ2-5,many,TGCAGCGTTGCCTCCGGGACTATAGGGGTAGAGACCCAGTACTTC,CSVASGTIGVETQYF
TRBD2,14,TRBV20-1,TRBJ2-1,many,TGCAGTGCAAAAAGCGGGGGGGCCATTAATGAGCAGTTCTTC,CSAKSGGAINEQFF
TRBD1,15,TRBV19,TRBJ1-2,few,TGTGCCAGTAGTACCACCGGGACAGGGGGGTTGCGCTACACCTTC,CASSTTGTGGLRYTF
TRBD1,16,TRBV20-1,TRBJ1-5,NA,TGCAGTGCTAGAAAGACAGGGGCCGGCGACAATCAGCCCCAGCATTTT,CSARKTGAGDNQPQHF
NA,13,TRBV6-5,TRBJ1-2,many,TGTGCCAGCAGTGCCAGGGACGACTATGGCTACACCTTC,CASSARDDYGYTF
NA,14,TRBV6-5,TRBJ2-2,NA,TGTGCCAGCCGTTTCCGCGAGGGCACCGGGGAGCTGTTTTTT,CASRFREGTGELFF
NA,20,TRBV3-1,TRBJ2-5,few,TGTGCCAGCAGCCAAGGAACTACGTTTCCGGGACCGAAGGGACAAGAGACCCAGTACTTC,CASSQGTTFPGPKGQETQYF
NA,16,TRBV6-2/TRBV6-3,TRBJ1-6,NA,TGTGCCAGCAGTTACCCGCCTTACGGGATTAATTCACCCCTCCACTTT,CASSYPPYGINSPLHF
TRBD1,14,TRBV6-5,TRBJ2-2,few,TGTGCCAGCAGTTTACGGGACAGACACCGGGAGCTGTTTTTT,CASSLRDRHRELFF
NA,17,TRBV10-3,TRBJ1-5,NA,TGTGCCATCAGTAAAGCCGGTGGGGGATTGAGCAATCAGCCCCAGCATTTT,CAISKAGGGLSNQPQHF
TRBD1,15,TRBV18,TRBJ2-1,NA,TGTGCCAGCTCAATTCGAACAGGGGCCTACAATGAGCAGTTCTTC,CASSIRTGAYNEQFF
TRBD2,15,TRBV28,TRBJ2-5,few,TGTGCCAGCAGTTTAGAACTAGCGCGACGAGAGACCCAGTACTTC,CASSLELARRETQYF
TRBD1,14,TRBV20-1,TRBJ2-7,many,TGCAGTGCTAGATCCGGGACAGGGGCCTACGAGCAGTACTTC,CSARSGTGAYEQYF
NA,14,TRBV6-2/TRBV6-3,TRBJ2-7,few,TGTGCCAGCAGAAGGGACGGGGCCTTCAATGAGCAGTACTTC,CASRRDGAFNEQYF
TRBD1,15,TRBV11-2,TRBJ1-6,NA,TGTGCCGGCAGTCCCACCCGAGGGGGCGCCTCACCCCTCCACTTT,CAGSPTRGGASPLHF
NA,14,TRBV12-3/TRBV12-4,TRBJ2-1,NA,TGTGCCAGCAGTTTCCAGGTTACCTACAATGAACAGTTCTTC,CASSFQVTYNEQFF
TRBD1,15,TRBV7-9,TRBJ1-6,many,TGTGCCAGCAGCTACGCCGGGACAGGAAATTCACCCCTCCACTTT,CASSYAGTGNSPLHF
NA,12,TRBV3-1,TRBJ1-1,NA,TGTGCCAGCAGCCACGGACGGGCGGAAGCTTTCTTT,CASSHGRAEAFF
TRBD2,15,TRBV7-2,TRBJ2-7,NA,TGTGCCAGCAGCCAGACTAGCGGCGGGTACTACGAGCAGTACTTC,CASSQTSGGYYEQYF
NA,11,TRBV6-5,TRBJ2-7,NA,TGTGCCACTCGACAGGTCTACGAGCAGTACTTC,CATRQVYEQYF
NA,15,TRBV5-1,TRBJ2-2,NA,TGCGCCAGCAGCTTGCCCCCCCCGGGCACCGGGGAGCTGTTTTTT,CASSLPPPGTGELFF
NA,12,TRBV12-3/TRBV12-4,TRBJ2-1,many,TGTGCCAGCAGTTTAGGGGCCGGGGCAAAGTTCTTC,CASSLGAGAKFF
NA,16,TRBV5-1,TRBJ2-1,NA,TGCGCCAGCAGCTTGGAGGGGCTTGGGACTTACAATGAGCAGTTCTTC,CASSLEGLGTYNEQFF
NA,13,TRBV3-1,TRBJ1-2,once,TGTGCCAGCAGCCAAACTCGCGGGTATGGCTACACCTTC,CASSQTRGYGYTF
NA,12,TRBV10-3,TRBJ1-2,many,TGTGCCATCAGCGGGACGGACTATGGCTACACCTTC,CAISGTDYGYTF
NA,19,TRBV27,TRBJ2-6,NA,TGTGCCAGCAGTTTTCGCCCCGGACAGTCCAGCTCTGGGGCCAACGTCCTGACTTTC,CASSFRPGQSSSGANVLTF
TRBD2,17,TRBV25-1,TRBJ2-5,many,TGTGCCAGCAGTCGAACTAGCGGGATCGCAGGAGGAGAGACCCAGTACTTC,CASSRTSGIAGGETQYF
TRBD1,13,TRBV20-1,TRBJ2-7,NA,TGCAGTGGAATCTACAGGGGAACTTACGAGCAGTACTTC,CSGIYRGTYEQYF
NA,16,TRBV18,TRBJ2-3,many,TGTGCCAGCTCACCTTCCCCGGGACGGACCACAGATACGCAGTATTTT,CASSPSPGRTTDTQYF
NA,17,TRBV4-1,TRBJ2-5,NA,TGCGCCAGCAGCCAAGAAGAGGGTATTCGCGGGCGGGAGACCCAGTACTTC,CASSQEEGIRGRETQYF
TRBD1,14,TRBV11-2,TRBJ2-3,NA,TGTGCCAGCAACCAGGGGGCAAGCACAGATACGCAGTATTTT,CASNQGASTDTQYF
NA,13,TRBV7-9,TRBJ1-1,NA,TGTGCCAGCAGCTTATCAAGAACCCCTGAAGCTTTCTTT,CASSLSRTPEAFF
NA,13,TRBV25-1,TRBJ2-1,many,TGTGCCAGCAGGATGGGGTACCACAATGAGCAGTTCTTC,CASRMGYHNEQFF
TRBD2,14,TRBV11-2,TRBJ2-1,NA,TGTGCCAGCAGGGAAGGTAGCGGGTACAATGAGCAGTTCTTC,CASREGSGYNEQFF
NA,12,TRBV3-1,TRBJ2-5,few,TGTGCCAGCAGCCAAGTCGAAGAGGCCCAGTACTTC,CASSQVEEAQYF
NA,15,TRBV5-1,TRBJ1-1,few,TGCGCCAGCACCCAAATAGGGGGGGGGAACACTGAAGCTTTCTTT,CASTQIGGGNTEAFF
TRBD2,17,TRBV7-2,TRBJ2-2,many,TGTGCCAGCAGCTTAGCGTCTGGGACTATGAACACCGGGGAGCTGTTTTTT,CASSLASGTMNTGELFF
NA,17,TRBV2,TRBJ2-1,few,TGTGCCAGCAGTTGGGAATCGGCTAGGGCCCGAGGGAATGAGCAGTTCTTC,CASSWESARARGNEQFF
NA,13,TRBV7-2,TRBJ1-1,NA,TGTGCCAGCAGTTCCTATTGGAGCACTGAAGCTTTCTTT,CASSSYWSTEAFF
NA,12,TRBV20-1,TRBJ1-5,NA,TGCAGGGCTAGTTGGTCGGGGGAGCCCCAGCATTTT,CRASWSGEPQHF
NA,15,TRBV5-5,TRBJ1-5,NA,TGTGCCAGCAGCATGGGACGAAATAGCAATCAGCCCCAGCATTTT,CASSMGRNSNQPQHF
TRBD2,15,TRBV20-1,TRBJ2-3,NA,TGCAGTGCTAGAGAGGGGGGAGGGGGCACAGATACGCAGTATTTT,CSAREGGGGTDTQYF